These 28 T cell receptor beta chains share one sample of origin, sequenced in a study of cytomegalovirus exposure and HLA in healthy donors. The data were produced by immunoSEQ multiplex PCR, yet TCRdb's version contains in-frame clones alone and is incomplete. The sample carries 100,000 to 150,000 clones, 95% to 96% recorded once. Material for sequencing was PBMCs. The receptors stem from a man between 18 and 29 years old in good health and CMV-seronegative.

This chain connects TRBV19 to TRBJ2-5, with 8 positions matching TRBD1. Germline V gene lookup returns CDR1 LNHDA and CDR2 SQIVND (reference sequence). V shed 5 bases and J 3 bases; nucleotides not matched to a gene: 2. This CDR3 spans 13 amino acids. The CDR3 loop reads CASSVDREETQYF. The CDR3 DNA follows: TGTGCCAGTAGTGTGGACAGGGAAGAGACCCAGTACTTC.

V is TRBV7-2 and J is TRBJ2-1, with a tentative D call TRBD2 (5 bases). The germline gives CDR1 SGHTA, CDR2 FQGNSA. Trimming stripped 7 bases from V and 1 base from J, with 11 bases between. The CDR3 is 14 residues long. The CDR3 nucleotides are TGTGCCAGCACCCCAGCGGAATCCTACAATGAGCAGTTCTTC. Its translation is CASTPAESYNEQFF.

The chain recombines TRBV7-2 with TRBJ2-1; TRBD1 agrees at 7 bases. This CDR3 region has 15 residues. Trimming cost V 5 bases and J 5 bases; bases outside gene matches: 9. Germline V gene data show CDR1 as SGHTA and CDR2 as FQGNSA. CDR3 sequence (DNA): TGTGCCAGCAGCCGACGGGACAGCCCTAACAATGAGCAGTTCTTC. This gives the protein CASSRRDSPNNEQFF.

The chain couples TRBV30 to TRBJ2-1, with 7 bases identical to TRBD2. Germline V gene sequence: CDR1 GTSNPN, CDR2 SVGIG (reference sequence). This CDR3 has 13 amino acids. V lost 4 bases to trimming and J lost 6 bases; unmatched junction nucleotides: 6. CDR3: CAWNLLAPNEQFF. The DNA of the CDR3 is TGTGCCTGGAATCTACTAGCGCCCAATGAGCAGTTCTTC.

The J gene is TRBJ2-1, the V gene TRBV14; no clear D. CDR3 length: 17 residues. Germline V gene data show CDR1 as SGHDN and CDR2 as FVKESK. The V and J ends lost 0 bases and 0 bases respectively, with 12 bases between them. Here the CDR3 reads CASSQELRRSSYNEQFF. As DNA, the CDR3 is TGTGCCAGCAGCCAAGAGTTACGTAGGAGCTCCTACAATGAGCAGTTCTTC.

The V call is TRBV6-6, the J call TRBJ1-1; 9 nucleotides match TRBD1. V lost 5 bases to trimming and J lost 4 bases; unmatched junction nucleotides: 11. The CDR3 length is 16 residues. Germline assignment: CDR1 MNHNY and CDR2 SVGAGI (reference sequence). CDR3 in amino acids: CASSPLQGARGTEAFF. In DNA form, the CDR3 reads TGTGCCAGCAGTCCCCTACAGGGGGCGCGAGGCACTGAAGCTTTCTTT.

This clone was observed a single time. This chain joins TRBV27 and TRBJ1-4; D might be TRBD1 (6 bases). The CDR3 covers 12 residues. Germline CDR1 reads MNHEY; CDR2 reads SMNVEV (reference sequence). CDR3 sequence reads: CAVGGVGEKLFF. Written as DNA, the CDR3 is TGTGCAGTAGGGGGGGTGGGTGAAAAACTGTTTTTT. Looking up the rest from reference TRBV27 and TRBJ1-4 gives the full variable domain: EAQVTQNPRYLITVTGKKLTVTCSQNMNHEYMSWYRQDPGLGLRQIYYSMNVEVTDKGDVPEGYKVSRKEKRNFPLILESPSPNQTSLYFCAVGGVGEKLFFGSGTQLSVL.

Worth noting for this clone: Here the CDR3 omits its conserved ending phenylalanine or tryptophan, so a read error is the likely source. No DNA is shown, since the ends of the CDR3 on it are uncertain; the CDR3 is the one TCRdb lists. The chain links TRBV28 to TRBJ2-7; TRBD2, the D gene given by the table, was not confirmed from the DNA. The CDR3 is 15 amino acids long, termini counted. CDR1 is MDHEN, CDR2 SYDVKM, per germline. The CDR3 here is CASSLGGTGSPADGL.

This rearrangement joins TRBV6-4 to TRBJ2-7; possibly TRBD2 for D (7 bases). The CDR3 is made up of 15 amino acids. Germline V gene sequence: CDR1 MRHNA, CDR2 SNTAGT. V lost 0 bases, J lost 6 bases, and 15 bases lay in between. The CDR3 sequence is CASSDSLGGGREQYF. The CDR3 region has the DNA TGTGCCAGCAGTGACTCGTTGGGAGGGGGGCGCGAGCAGTACTTC.

This chain connects TRBV20-1 to TRBJ1-1; no clear D. The CDR3 spans 10 residues. V gave up 6 bases and J gave up 11 bases, with 13 bases separating them. The germline V gene has CDR1 DFQATT and CDR2 SNEGSKA (reference sequence). The CDR3 nucleotides are TGCAGTGCCCTAGGTTGGGAGGCTTTCTTT. Its translation is CSALGWEAFF.

The V gene is TRBV9, the J gene TRBJ2-1; 7 bases line up with TRBD2. The CDR3 contains 15 residues. V lost 3 bases, J lost 1 base, and 4 bases stayed unmatched. Germline CDR1 is SGDLS and CDR2 is YYNGEE. The CDR3 reads CASSGSGPSYNEQFF. CDR3 nucleotides: TGTGCCAGCAGCGGTAGCGGGCCGTCCTACAATGAGCAGTTCTTC.

This clone showed up just once. The CDR3 coding sequence is TGTGCCAGCTCACCACGGGAAGGGGCTGAGCAGTTCTTC. Its translation: CASSPREGAEQFF. The V and J genes are TRBV18 and TRBJ2-1; possibly TRBD1 for D (5 bases). The CDR3 extends over 13 amino acids. Germline assignment: CDR1 KGHSH and CDR2 LQKENI. The V end lost 1 base, the J end lost 9 bases, and 10 bases lay between the germline ends.

The chain couples TRBV9 to TRBJ2-7; 12 nucleotides line up with TRBD2. The CDR3 is 17 residues long. Looked up from germline, CDR1 is SGDLS and CDR2 is YYNGEE. Trimming removed 4 bases from V and 1 base from J; junction bases left unmatched: 9. CDR3: CASSTRGGLAGSYEQYF. The CDR3 region has the DNA TGTGCCAGCAGCACCCGCGGTGGACTAGCGGGGTCCTACGAGCAGTACTTC.

The V call is TRBV7-2, the J call TRBJ2-5; possible D gene TRBD1, 5 bases. CDR3 length: 14 residues. V lost 5 bases to trimming and J lost 5 bases, with 15 bases between them. In germline, CDR1 is SGHTA, CDR2 FQGNSA. CDR3 loop: CASSKGFMGETQYF. CDR3 coding DNA: TGTGCCAGCAGCAAGGGGTTTATGGGGGAGACCCAGTACTTC.

This chain uses TRBV9 with TRBJ2-1; 9 bases align to TRBD2. Germline CDR1 SGDLS, CDR2 YYNGEE. Germline trimming cut 7 bases from V and 0 bases from J; bases unmatched to any gene: 8. The CDR3 covers 16 residues. DNA for the CDR3: TGTGCCAGCGGTTCTAGCGGGGAGAGCTCCTACAATGAGCAGTTCTTC. Its translation: CASGSSGESSYNEQFF.

The chain links TRBV18 to TRBJ2-1; D not resolved. This CDR3 region has 11 residues. Trimming took 6 bases from V and 4 from J, leaving 4 bases between them. In germline, CDR1 is KGHSH, CDR2 LQKENI. CDR3 region: CASSRYNEQFF. Here the CDR3 DNA reads TGTGCCAGCTCGCGATACAATGAGCAGTTCTTC.

The gene calls are TRBV28 and TRBJ2-7; 9 bases align to TRBD2. CDR3 length equals 15 residues. Trimming removed 5 bases from V and 7 bases from J; junction bases left unmatched: 12. CDR1 and CDR2 (germline): MDHEN, SYDVKM. The CDR3 DNA is TGTGCCAGCAGTGGGGCGGGAGGGCCCGGGGAAGAGCAGTACTTC. It yields the protein CASSGAGGPGEEQYF. Full variable domain (outside the CDR3, taken from reference TRBV28 and TRBJ2-7): DVKVTQSSRYLVKRTGEKVFLECVQDMDHENMFWYRQDPGLGLRLIYFSYDVKMKEKGDIPEGYSVSREKKERFSLILESASTNQTSMYLCASSGAGGPGEEQYFGPGTRLTVT.

The chain carries TRBV30 and TRBJ2-2; TRBD1 matches 8 bases. There are 16 residues in the CDR3. CDR1 is GTSNPN, CDR2 SVGIG, per germline (reference sequence). V was pared by 5 bases and J by 5 bases, with 13 bases of the junction left unmatched. CDR3: CAWDGQGGEGTGELFF. For the CDR3, the DNA is TGTGCCTGGGACGGACAGGGAGGTGAAGGGACCGGGGAGCTGTTTTTT.

The chain is built from TRBV28 and TRBJ1-2; D possibly corresponds to TRBD1 (5 bases). Germline V gene lookup returns CDR1 MDHEN and CDR2 SYDVKM. The CDR3 is made up of 14 amino acids. Trimming left V 6 bases short and J 4 bases short, with 15 bases between. CDR3 bases: TGTGCCAGCAGCCCTCGACAGAAATCCTATGGCTACACCTTC. Encoded protein: CASSPRQKSYGYTF.

The DNA of the CDR3 is TGCGCCAGCAGCTCGGCCTCGGAGGGGAGAGAGCAGTACTTC. This gives the protein CASSSASEGREQYF. This chain links TRBV5-1 with TRBJ2-7; TRBD2 might be the D (6 bases). The CDR3 runs to 14 residues. V lost 3 bases and J lost 7, with 17 bases in between. Germline assignment: CDR1 SGHRS and CDR2 YFSETQ.

The chain uses TRBV28 and TRBJ1-1, with D tentatively TRBD1 (6 bases). Between the trimmed V and J ends, which lost 6 bases and 3 bases, there was a span of 17 bases. This CDR3 comprises 15 residues. Germline V gives CDR1 MDHEN, CDR2 SYDVKM. In nucleotides, the CDR3 is TGTGCCAGCAGCAGCCCTTCACAGGGATACACTGAAGCTTTCTTT. Its translation: CASSSPSQGYTEAFF.

This chain connects TRBV28 to TRBJ1-5, with D possibly being TRBD1 (5 bases). Trimming removed 10 bases at V and 3 bases at J, with 10 bases between. The CDR3 is 12 amino acids. Germline assignment: CDR1 MDHEN and CDR2 SYDVKM. The CDR3 region has the DNA TGTGCCATCCGACAGTCCAATCAGCCCCAGCATTTT. It is translated as CAIRQSNQPQHF.

The rearrangement links TRBV19 to TRBJ2-1, with 7 bases matching TRBD2. Germline values: CDR1 LNHDA, CDR2 SQIVND (reference sequence). The CDR3 has 15 residues. Trimming removed 5 bases from V and 3 bases from J; junction bases left unmatched: 7. CDR3 region: CASSLSGGSYNEQFF. CDR3 nucleotide sequence: TGTGCCAGTAGTCTCTCCGGCGGGAGCTACAATGAGCAGTTCTTC.

The CDR3 bases are TGCGCCAGCAGCCCTCGGGACAGATATGGGAGCGGGGCCAACGTCCTGACTTTC. Its protein product is CASSPRDRYGSGANVLTF. The rearrangement uses TRBV4-1 and TRBJ2-6, with 7 bases aligning to TRBD1. CDR3 length: 18 residues. The V gene's germline CDR1 is MGHRA and CDR2 YSYEKL. V lost 4 bases to trimming and J lost 4 bases; unmatched junction nucleotides: 13.

This clone was seen a single time. CDR3 residues: CASSVQLAGLANTGELFF. CDR3 nucleotides: TGTGCCAGCAGCGTACAATTAGCGGGCCTAGCGAACACCGGGGAGCTGTTTTTT. The chain employs TRBV13 and TRBJ2-2; 7 nucleotides align to TRBD2. CDR3 length: 18 residues. After removal of 5 bases from V and 0 bases from J, the junction contained 12 bases not matched to a gene. Per germline, CDR1 PRHDT and CDR2 FYEKMQ (reference sequence).

The chain is built from TRBV19 and TRBJ1-1, with 8 bases aligning to TRBD1. The CDR3 sequence is 14 residues long. Looked up from germline, CDR1 is LNHDA and CDR2 is SQIVND (reference sequence). Trimming took 3 bases from V and 2 from J; bases not matched to a gene: 2. In nucleotides, the CDR3 is TGTGCCAGTAGTATTGACAGGGGAAACACTGAAGCTTTCTTT. It translates to CASSIDRGNTEAFF. The whole variable domain, remainder taken from reference TRBV19 and TRBJ1-1, is DGGITQSPKYLFRKEGQNVTLSCEQNLNHDAMYWYRQDPGQGLRLIYYSQIVNDFQKGDIAEGYSVSREKKESFPLTVTSAQKNPTAFYLCASSIDRGNTEAFFGQGTRLTVV.

The CDR3 loop reads CASRLYGYTF. The CDR3 region has the DNA TGTGCCAGCAGACTGTATGGCTACACCTTC. The chain links TRBV28 to TRBJ1-2, with D uncertain. V shed 6 bases and J shed 5 bases, with 4 bases lying between them. The CDR3 spans 10 residues. The germline gives CDR1 MDHEN, CDR2 SYDVKM.

The V gene is TRBV28, the J gene TRBJ1-5, with a possible D match to TRBD1 (6 bases). The CDR3 is made up of 13 amino acids. Germline lookup yields CDR1 MDHEN and CDR2 SYDVKM. Trimming took off 5 bases at V and 9 bases at J, with 14 bases between the two ends. CDR3 sequence (DNA): TGTGCCAGCAGTACAGGGTCCCAAAGGCCCCAGCATTTT. Amino acids: CASSTGSQRPQHF.